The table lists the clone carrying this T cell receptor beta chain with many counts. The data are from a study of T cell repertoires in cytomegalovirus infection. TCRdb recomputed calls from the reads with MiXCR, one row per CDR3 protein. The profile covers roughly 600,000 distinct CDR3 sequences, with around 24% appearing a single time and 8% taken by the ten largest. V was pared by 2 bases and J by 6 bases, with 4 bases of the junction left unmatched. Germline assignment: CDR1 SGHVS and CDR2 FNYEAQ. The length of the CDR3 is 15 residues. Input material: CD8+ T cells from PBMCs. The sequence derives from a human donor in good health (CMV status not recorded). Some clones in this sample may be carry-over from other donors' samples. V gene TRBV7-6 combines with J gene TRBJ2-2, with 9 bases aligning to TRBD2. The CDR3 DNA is TGTGCCAGCAGCTTACCAAGCGGGGGGCCCGGGGAGCTGTTTTTT. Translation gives CASSLPSGGPGELFF.